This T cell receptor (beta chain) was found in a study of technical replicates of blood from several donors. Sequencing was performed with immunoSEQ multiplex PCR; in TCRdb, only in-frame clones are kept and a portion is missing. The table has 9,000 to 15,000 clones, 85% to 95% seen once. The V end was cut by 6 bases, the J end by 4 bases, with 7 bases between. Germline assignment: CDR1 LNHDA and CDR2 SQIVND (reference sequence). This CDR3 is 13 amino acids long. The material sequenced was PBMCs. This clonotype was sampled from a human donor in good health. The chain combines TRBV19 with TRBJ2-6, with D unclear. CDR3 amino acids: CASRGSGANVLTF. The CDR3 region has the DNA TGTGCCAGTAGGGGTAGCGGGGCCAACGTCCTGACTTTC.